These 2 T cell receptor beta chains share one sample of origin, sequenced in a study of shared clonotypes between healthy human individuals. TCRdb keeps only in-frame clones here, not all; method: immunoSEQ multiplex PCR. The repertoire holds some 530,000 clones, with about 78% as singletons. Sequenced material: PBMCs. These receptors originate from a woman between 35 and 50 years old in good health. Some clones in this sample may be carry-over from other donors' samples.

The chain joins TRBV5-1 to TRBJ2-1; tentative D call: TRBD1 (5 bases). The germline gives CDR1 SGHRS, CDR2 YFSETQ. V dropped 0 bases and J dropped 2 bases, with 12 bases sitting between them. This CDR3 contains 16 residues. Here the CDR3 DNA reads TGCGCCAGCAGCTTGGATGGGGCGTATACCTACAATGAGCAGTTCTTC. This gives the protein CASSLDGAYTYNEQFF.

CDR3 sequence reads: CASSLEAGGPQETQYF. In DNA form, the CDR3 reads TGTGCCAGCAGCTTAGAGGCGGGCGGGCCCCAAGAGACCCAGTACTTC. The chain has TRBV7-8 and TRBJ2-5; a weak D match, TRBD2 (5 bases). Trimming shortened V by 1 base and J by 1 base, and 13 bases separated the two germline ends. In germline, CDR1 is SGHVS, CDR2 FQNEAQ. The CDR3 extends over 16 amino acids.